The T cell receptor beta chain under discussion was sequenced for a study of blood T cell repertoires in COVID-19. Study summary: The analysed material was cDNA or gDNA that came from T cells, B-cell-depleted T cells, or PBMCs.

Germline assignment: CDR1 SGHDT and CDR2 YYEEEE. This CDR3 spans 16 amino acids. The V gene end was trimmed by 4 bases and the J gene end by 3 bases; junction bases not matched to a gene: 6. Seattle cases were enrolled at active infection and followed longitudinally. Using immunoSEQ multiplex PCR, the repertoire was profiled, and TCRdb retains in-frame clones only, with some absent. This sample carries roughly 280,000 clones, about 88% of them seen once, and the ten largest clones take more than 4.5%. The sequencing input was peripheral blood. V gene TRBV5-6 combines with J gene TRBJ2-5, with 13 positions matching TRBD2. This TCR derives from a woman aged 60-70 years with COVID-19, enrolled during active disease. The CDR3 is CASSNPGTSGEETQYF. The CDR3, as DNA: TGTGCCAGCAGCAACCCCGGGACTAGCGGGGAAGAGACCCAGTACTTC.